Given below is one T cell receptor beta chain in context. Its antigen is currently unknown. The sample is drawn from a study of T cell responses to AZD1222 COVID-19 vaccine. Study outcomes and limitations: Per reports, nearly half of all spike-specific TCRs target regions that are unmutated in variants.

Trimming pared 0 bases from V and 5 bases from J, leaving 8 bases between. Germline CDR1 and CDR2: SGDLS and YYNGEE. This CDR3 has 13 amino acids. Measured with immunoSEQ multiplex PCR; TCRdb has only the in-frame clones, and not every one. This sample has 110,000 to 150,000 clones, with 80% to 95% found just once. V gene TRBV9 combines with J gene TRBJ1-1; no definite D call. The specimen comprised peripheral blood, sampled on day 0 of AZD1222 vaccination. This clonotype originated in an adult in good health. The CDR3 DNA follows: TGTGCCAGCAGCGTAGCCAGCGGGACTGAAGCTTTCTTT. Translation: CASSVASGTEAFF.